This TCR beta chain was sequenced for a study of long-term antiretroviral therapy in people with HIV. This clone was picked up one time. As yet, its antigen is unknown. At minimum, one pre-ART and two post-ART PBMC samples were obtained from each donor. V gave up 0 bases and J gave up 0 bases, with 8 bases separating them. Germline-derived CDR1 and CDR2 are MNHEY and SVGAGI. This CDR3 has 15 residues. Version v3.0 of the immunoSEQ assay ran at survey level. This table comes from immunoSEQ multiplex PCR, and its TCRdb copy is limited to in-frame clones, with some not included. Of some 34,000 clones detected, 95% to 97% appear once; the ten largest clones hold roughly 2.3%. Findings and limits, study-wide: HIV repertoires spanned tighter CDR3 length ranges than controls did. The repertoire was dominated at all time points by clones expanded before ART. Blood sampling spanned 2004 to 2017, possibly under older ART regimens.

The rearrangement uses TRBV6-5 and TRBJ2-5, with D perhaps TRBD1 or TRBD2 (5 bases each). This TCR was sampled from a man aged 25-45 years with HIV. The sample in question was unsorted PBMCs, obtained around 6.6 years after starting antiretroviral therapy. The CDR3 DNA reads as TGTGCCAGCAGTTACTCTGGGGGTGACCAAGAGACCCAGTACTTC. It is translated as CASSYSGGDQETQYF.